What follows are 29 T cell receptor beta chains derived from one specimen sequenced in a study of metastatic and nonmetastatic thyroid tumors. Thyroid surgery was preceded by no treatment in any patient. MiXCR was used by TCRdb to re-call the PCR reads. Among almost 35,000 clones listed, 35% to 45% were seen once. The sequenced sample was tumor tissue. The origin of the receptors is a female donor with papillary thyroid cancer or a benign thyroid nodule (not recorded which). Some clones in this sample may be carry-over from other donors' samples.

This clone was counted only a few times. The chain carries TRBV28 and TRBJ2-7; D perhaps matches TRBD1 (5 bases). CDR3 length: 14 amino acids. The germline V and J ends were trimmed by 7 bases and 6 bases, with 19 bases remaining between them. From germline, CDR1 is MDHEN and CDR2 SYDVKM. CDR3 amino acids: CASNSADVQVEQYF. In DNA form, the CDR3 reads TGTGCCAGCAATTCCGCGGACGTACAGGTCGAGCAGTACTTC.

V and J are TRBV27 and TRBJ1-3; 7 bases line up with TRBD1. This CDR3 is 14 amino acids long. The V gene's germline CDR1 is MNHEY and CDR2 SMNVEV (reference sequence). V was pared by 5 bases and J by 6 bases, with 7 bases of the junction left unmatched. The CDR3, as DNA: TGTGCCAGCAGTCAAGGGACAGAATTAAACACCATATATTTT. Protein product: CASSQGTELNTIYF.

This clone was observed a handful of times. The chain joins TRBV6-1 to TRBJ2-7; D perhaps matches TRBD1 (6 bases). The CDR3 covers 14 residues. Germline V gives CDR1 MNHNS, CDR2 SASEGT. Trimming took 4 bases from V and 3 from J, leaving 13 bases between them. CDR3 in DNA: TGTGCCAGCAGTGGACTCACAGGGAACTACGAGCAGTACTTC. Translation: CASSGLTGNYEQYF.

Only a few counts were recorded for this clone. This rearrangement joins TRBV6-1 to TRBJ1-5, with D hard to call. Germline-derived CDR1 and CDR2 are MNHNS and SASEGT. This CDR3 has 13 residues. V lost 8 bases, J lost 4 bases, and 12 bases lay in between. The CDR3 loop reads CASDLTENQPQHF. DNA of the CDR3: TGTGCCAGCGATCTTACTGAAAATCAGCCCCAGCATTTT.

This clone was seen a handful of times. The CDR3 reads CASIAGTGYYNEQFF. CDR3 sequence (DNA): TGTGCCAGCATCGCCGGGACAGGGTACTACAATGAGCAGTTCTTC. This chain links TRBV6-1 with TRBJ2-1, with 9 bases aligning to TRBD1. The CDR3 is 15 amino acids. Trimming cost V 7 bases and J 3 bases; bases outside gene matches: 7. Germline V CDR1 and CDR2: MNHNS, SASEGT.

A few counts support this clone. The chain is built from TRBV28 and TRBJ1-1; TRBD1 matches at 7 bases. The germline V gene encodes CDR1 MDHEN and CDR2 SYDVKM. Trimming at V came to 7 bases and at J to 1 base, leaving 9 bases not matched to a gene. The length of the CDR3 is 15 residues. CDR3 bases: TGTGCCAGCACCCAGGGGGGCGCGTCGAACACTGAAGCTTTCTTT. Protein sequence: CASTQGGASNTEAFF.

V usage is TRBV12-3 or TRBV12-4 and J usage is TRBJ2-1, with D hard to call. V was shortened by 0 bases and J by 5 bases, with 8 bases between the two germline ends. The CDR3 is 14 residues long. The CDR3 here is CASSLASADNEQFF. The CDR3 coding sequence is TGTGCCAGCAGTTTAGCGTCTGCGGACAATGAGCAGTTCTTC.

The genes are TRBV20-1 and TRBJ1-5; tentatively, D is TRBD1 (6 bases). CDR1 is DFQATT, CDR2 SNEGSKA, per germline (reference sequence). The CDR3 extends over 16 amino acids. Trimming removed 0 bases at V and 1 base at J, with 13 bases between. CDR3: CSARDEGTYSNQPQHF. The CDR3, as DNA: TGCAGTGCTAGAGATGAGGGGACATACAGCAATCAGCCCCAGCATTTT.

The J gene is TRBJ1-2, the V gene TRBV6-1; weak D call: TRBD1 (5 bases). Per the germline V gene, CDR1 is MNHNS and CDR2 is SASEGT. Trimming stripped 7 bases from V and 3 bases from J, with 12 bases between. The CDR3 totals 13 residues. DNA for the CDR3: TGTGCCAGCACCTCCAGGGTAGACTATGGCTACACCTTC. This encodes CASTSRVDYGYTF.

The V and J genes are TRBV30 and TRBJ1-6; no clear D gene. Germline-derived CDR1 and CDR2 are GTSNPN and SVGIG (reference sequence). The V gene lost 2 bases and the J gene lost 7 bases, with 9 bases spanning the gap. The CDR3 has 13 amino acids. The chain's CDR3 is CAWSTRRNSPLHF. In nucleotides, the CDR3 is TGTGCCTGGAGTACCAGGCGCAATTCACCCCTCCACTTT.

The CDR3 DNA follows: TGTGCCAGCAGTTATACGGCCGGGACGGATTCACCCCTCCACTTT. Amino acid sequence: CASSYTAGTDSPLHF. The V gene is TRBV6-5, the J gene TRBJ1-6, with D perhaps matching TRBD1 (5 bases). Between the trimmed V and J ends, which lost 3 bases and 8 bases, there was a span of 14 bases. This CDR3 region has 15 residues. Germline CDR1 reads MNHEY; CDR2 reads SVGAGI.

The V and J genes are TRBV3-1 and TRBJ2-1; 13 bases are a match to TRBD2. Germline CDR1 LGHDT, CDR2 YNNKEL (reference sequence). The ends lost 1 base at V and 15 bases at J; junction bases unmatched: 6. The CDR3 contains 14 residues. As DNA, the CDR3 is TGTGCCAGCAGCCAAGGACTAGCGGGAGGAAATCTGTTCTTC. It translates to CASSQGLAGGNLFF.

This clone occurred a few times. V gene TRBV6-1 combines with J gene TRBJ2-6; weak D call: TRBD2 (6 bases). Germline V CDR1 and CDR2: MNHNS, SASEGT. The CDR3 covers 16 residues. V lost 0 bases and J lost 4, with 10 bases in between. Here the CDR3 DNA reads TGTGCCAGCAGTGAAGCCGCCGGGAGCGGGGCCAACGTCCTGACTTTC. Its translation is CASSEAAGSGANVLTF.

The DNA for the CDR3 is TGCGCCAGCAGCTTGGCCCTACGGGACGTGGCAGATACGCAGTATTTT. Translation gives CASSLALRDVADTQYF. V is TRBV5-1 and J is TRBJ2-3; D tentatively fits TRBD1 or TRBD2 (5 bases each). Germline V lookup: CDR1 SGHRS, CDR2 YFSETQ. The CDR3 has 16 residues. V gave up 0 bases and J gave up 4 bases, with 15 bases separating them.

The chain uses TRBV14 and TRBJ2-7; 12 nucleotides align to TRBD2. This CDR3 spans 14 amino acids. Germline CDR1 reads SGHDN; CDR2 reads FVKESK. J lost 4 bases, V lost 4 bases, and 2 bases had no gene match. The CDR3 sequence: CASSPSGREYEQYF. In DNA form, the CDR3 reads TGTGCCAGCAGCCCTAGCGGGAGGGAGTACGAGCAGTACTTC.

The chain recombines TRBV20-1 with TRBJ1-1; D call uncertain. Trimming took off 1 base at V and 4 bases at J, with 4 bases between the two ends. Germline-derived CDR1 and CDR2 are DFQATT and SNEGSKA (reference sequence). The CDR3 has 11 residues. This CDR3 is CSARALTEAFF. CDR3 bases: TGCAGTGCTAGAGCCCTCACTGAAGCTTTCTTT.

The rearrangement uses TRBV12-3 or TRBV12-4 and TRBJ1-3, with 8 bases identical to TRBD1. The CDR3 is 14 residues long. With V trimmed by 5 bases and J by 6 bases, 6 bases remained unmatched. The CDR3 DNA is TGTGCCAGCAGTCCCGGGACAGGCGTAAACACCATATATTTT. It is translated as CASSPGTGVNTIYF.

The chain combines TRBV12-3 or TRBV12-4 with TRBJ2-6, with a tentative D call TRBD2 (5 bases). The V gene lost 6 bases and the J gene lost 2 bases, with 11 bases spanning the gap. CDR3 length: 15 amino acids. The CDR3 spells CASSPGVAGANVLTF. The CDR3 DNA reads TGTGCCAGCAGCCCCGGGGTCGCTGGGGCCAACGTCCTGACTTTC.

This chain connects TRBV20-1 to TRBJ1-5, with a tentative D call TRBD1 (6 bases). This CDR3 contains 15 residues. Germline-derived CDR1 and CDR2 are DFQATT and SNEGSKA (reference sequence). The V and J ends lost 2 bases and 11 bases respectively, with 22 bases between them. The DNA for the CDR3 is TGCAGTGCTAGAAGGGGGTCCGAGTCGATTTCGTCCCAGCATTTT. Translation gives CSARRGSESISSQHF.

The CDR3 nucleotides are TGTGCCAGTAGTAAAACTCCCCGGACAGGCTATGGCTACACCTTC. Translated, it gives CASSKTPRTGYGYTF. The gene calls are TRBV19 and TRBJ1-2, with 7 positions matching TRBD1. The germline V gene encodes CDR1 LNHDA and CDR2 SQIVND (reference sequence). The CDR3 length is 15 residues. Trimming cost V 4 bases and J 4 bases; bases outside gene matches: 9.

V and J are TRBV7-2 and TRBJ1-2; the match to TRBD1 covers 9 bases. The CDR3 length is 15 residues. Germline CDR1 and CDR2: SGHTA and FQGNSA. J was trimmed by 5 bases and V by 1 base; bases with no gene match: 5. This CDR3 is CASSLDYRGQYGYTF. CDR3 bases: TGTGCCAGCAGCTTAGACTACAGGGGGCAATATGGCTACACCTTC.

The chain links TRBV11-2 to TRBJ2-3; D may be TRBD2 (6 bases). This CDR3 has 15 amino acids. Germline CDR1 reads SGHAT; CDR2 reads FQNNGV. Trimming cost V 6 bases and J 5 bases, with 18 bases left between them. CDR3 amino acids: CASRQSGPRGDTQYF. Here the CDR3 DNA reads TGTGCCAGCAGACAGAGCGGGCCTAGGGGAGATACGCAGTATTTT.

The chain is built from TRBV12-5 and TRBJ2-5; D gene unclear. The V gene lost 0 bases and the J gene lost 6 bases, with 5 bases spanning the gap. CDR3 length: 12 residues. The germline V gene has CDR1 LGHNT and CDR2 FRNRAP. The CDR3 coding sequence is TGTGCTAGTGGTTTGGTACTCCAGACCCAGTACTTC. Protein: CASGLVLQTQYF.

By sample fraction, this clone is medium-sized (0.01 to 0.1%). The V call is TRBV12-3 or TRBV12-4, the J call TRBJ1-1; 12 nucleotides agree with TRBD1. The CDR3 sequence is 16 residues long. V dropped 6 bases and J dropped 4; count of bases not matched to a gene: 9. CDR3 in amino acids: CASRGTGGWEVTEAFF. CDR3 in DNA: TGTGCCAGCAGAGGGACAGGGGGCTGGGAGGTCACTGAAGCTTTCTTT.

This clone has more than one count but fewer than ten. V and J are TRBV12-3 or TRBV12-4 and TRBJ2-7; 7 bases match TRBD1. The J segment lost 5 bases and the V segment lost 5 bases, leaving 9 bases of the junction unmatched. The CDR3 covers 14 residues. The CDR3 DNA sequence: TGTGCCAGCAGTCTATCCGGGACAGATAACGAGCAGTACTTC. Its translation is CASSLSGTDNEQYF.

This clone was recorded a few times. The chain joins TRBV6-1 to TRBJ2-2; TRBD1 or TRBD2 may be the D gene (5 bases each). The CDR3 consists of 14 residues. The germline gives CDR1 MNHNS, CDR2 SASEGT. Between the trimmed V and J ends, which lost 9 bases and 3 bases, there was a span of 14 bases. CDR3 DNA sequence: TGTGCCAGTGGGGCGGGCCCCGACACCGGGGAGCTGTTTTTT. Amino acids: CASGAGPDTGELFF.

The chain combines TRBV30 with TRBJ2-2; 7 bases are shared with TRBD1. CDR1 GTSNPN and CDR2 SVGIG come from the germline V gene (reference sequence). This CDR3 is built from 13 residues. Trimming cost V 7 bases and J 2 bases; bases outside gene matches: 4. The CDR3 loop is CALDRENTGELFF. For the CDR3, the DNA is TGTGCCTTAGACAGGGAAAACACCGGGGAGCTGTTTTTT.

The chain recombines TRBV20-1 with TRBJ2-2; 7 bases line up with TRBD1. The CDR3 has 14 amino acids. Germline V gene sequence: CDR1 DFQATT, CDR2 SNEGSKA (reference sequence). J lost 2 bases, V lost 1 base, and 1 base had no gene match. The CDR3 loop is CSARGQGNTGELFF. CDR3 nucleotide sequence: TGCAGTGCTAGAGGACAGGGAAACACCGGGGAGCTGTTTTTT.

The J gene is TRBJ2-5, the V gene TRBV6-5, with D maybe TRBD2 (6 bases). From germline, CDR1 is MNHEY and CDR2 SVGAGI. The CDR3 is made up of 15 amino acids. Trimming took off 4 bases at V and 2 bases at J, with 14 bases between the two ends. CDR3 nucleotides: TGTGCCAGCAGTTCCACGCCTAGCGTACAAGAGACCCAGTACTTC. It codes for CASSSTPSVQETQYF.